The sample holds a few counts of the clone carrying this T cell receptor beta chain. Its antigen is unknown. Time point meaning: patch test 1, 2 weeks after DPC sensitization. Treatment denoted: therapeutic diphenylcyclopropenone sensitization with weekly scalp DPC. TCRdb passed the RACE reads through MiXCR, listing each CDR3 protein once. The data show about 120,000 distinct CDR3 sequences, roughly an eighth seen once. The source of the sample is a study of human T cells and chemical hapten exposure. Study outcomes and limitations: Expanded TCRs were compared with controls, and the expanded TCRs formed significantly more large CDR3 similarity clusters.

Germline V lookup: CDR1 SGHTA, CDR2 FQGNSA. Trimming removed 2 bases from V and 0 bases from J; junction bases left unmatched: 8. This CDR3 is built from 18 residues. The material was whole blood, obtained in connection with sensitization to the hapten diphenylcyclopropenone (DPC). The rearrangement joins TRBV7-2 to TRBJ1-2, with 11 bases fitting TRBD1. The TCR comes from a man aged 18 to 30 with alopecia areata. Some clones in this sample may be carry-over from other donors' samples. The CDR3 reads CASSLRGQGVEANYGYTF. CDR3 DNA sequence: TGTGCCAGCAGCTTAAGGGGACAGGGGGTAGAGGCTAACTATGGCTACACCTTC. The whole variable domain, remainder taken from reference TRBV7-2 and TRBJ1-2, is GAGVSQSPSNKVTEKGKDVELRCDPISGHTALYWYRQSLGQGLEFLIYFQGNSAPDKSGLPSDRFSAERTGGSVSTLTIQRTQQEDSAVYLCASSLRGQGVEANYGYTFGSGTRLTVV.